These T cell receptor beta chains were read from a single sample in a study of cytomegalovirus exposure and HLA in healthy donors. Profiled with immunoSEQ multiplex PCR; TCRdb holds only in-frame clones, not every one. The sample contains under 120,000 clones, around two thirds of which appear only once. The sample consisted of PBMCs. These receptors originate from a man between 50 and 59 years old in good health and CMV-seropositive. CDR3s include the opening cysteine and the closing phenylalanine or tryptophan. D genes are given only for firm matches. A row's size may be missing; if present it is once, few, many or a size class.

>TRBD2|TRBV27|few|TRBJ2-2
CASSPLLAGFTGELFF
TGTGCCAGCAGTCCCCTATTAGCGGGGTTCACCGGGGAGCTGTTTTTT
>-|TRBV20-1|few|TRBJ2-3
CSARRDTQYF
TGCAGTGCTAGGAGAGATACGCAGTATTTT
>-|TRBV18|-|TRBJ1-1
CASSQGENTEAFF
TGTGCCAGCTCACAGGGGGAGAACACTGAAGCTTTCTTT
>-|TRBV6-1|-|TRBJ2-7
CASRKGDDSSYEQYF
TGTGCCAGCAGGAAGGGAGACGACTCTTCCTACGAGCAGTACTTC
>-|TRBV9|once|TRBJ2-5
CASSVGIRETQYF
TGTGCCAGCAGCGTTGGTATCAGGGAGACCCAGTACTTC
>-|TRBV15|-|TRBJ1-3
CATSRGGGQLRNTIYF
TGTGCCACCAGCAGAGGTGGTGGACAGTTAAGAAACACCATATATTTT
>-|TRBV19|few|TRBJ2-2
CASRLRGGTSNTGELFF
TGTGCCAGTAGGCTCCGGGGAGGCACCTCTAACACCGGGGAGCTGTTTTTT
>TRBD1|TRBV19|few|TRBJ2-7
CASSPEKGARYEQYF
TGTGCCAGTAGCCCCGAGAAGGGGGCAAGGTACGAGCAGTACTTC
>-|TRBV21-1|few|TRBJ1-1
CASRPRVDTEAFF
TGTGCCAGCAGGCCTCGGGTGGACACTGAAGCTTTCTTT
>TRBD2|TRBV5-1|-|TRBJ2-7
CASSSTSVGAYEQYF
TGCGCCAGCAGCTCAACTAGCGTGGGGGCCTACGAGCAGTACTTC
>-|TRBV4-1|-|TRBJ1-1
CASSQDERGGLYTEAFF
TGCGCCAGCAGCCAAGATGAACGCGGGGGGTTATACACTGAAGCTTTCTTT
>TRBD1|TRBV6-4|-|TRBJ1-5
CASSDAGTGGGQPQHF
TGTGCCAGCAGTGACGCAGGGACAGGGGGTGGTCAGCCCCAGCATTTT
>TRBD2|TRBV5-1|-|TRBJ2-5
CASSLAGEPGQETQYF
TGCGCCAGCAGTCTAGCGGGAGAACCGGGGCAAGAGACCCAGTACTTC
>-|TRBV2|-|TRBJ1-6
CASGPPNSPLHF
TGTGCCAGCGGTCCTCCTAACTCACCCCTCCACTTT
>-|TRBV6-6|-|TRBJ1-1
CASSYRRDTEAFF
TGTGCCAGCAGTTACCGTCGGGACACTGAAGCTTTCTTT
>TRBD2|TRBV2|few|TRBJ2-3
CASSEAGLADTQYF
TGTGCCAGCAGTGAAGCGGGACTAGCGGATACGCAGTATTTT
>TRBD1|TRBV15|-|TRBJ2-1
CATSRDTGTGGYNEQFF
TGTGCCACCAGCAGAGATACAGGGACAGGGGGCTACAATGAGCAGTTCTTC
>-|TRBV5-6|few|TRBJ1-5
CASSLTGNNQPQHF
TGTGCCAGCAGCTTGACAGGGAACAATCAGCCCCAGCATTTT
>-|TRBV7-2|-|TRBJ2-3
CASRVGGASTDTQYF
TGTGCCAGCAGGGTGGGCGGGGCTAGCACAGATACGCAGTATTTT
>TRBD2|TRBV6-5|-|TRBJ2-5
CASSLIAGGLYF
TGTGCCAGCAGCCTCATAGCGGGAGGGCTGTACTTC
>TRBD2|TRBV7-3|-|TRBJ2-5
CASSSSGSETQYF
TGTGCCAGCAGCTCGAGCGGGAGTGAGACCCAGTACTTC
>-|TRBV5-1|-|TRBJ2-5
CASSLGRGETQYF
TGCGCCAGCAGCTTGGGCAGGGGAGAGACCCAGTACTTC
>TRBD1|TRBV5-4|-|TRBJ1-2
CASSARMDRVGGYTF
TGTGCCAGCAGCGCGCGAATGGACAGGGTGGGAGGCTACACCTTC
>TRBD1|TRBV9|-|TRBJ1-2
CASSVQTGRQGYTF
TGTGCCAGCAGCGTCCAGACAGGGAGGCAAGGCTACACCTTC
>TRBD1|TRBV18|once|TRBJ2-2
CASSLDRYTGELFF
TGTGCCAGCTCACTGGACAGGTACACCGGGGAGCTGTTTTTT
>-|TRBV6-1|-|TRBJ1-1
CASSGRNTEAFF
TGTGCCAGCAGTGGGAGGAACACTGAAGCTTTCTTT
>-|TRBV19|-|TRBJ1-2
CASIDSFSYGYTF
TGTGCCAGTATCGACAGTTTTTCCTATGGCTACACCTTC
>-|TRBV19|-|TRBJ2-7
CASQGGDEQYF
TGTGCCAGTCAAGGGGGAGACGAGCAGTACTTC
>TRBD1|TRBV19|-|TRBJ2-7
CASSSGQGAEEQYF
TGTGCCAGTAGTTCGGGACAGGGGGCGGAGGAGCAGTACTTC
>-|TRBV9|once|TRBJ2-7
CASSETGTPYEQYF
TGTGCCAGCAGCGAGACCGGGACACCCTACGAGCAGTACTTC
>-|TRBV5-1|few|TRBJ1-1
CASTRGGVRNTEAFF
TGCGCCAGCACCCGGGGGGGGGTGAGGAACACTGAAGCTTTCTTT
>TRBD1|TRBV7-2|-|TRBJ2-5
CASSKGTVFKETQYF
TGTGCCAGCAGCAAGGGGACAGTTTTTAAAGAGACCCAGTACTTC
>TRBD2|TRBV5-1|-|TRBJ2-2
CASGTGRGRGTGELFF
TGCGCCAGCGGTACCGGCCGGGGGAGGGGAACCGGGGAGCTGTTTTTT
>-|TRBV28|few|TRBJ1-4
CASSSSGRKLFF
TGTGCCAGCAGTTCGTCGGGAAGAAAACTGTTTTTT
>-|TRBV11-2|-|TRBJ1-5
CASSLGVRQGRRQPQHF
TGTGCCAGCAGCTTAGGGGTTCGGCAGGGGCGTAGACAGCCCCAGCATTTT
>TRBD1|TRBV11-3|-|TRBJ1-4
CASSRGGQVNEKLFF
TGTGCCAGCAGCCGAGGTGGACAGGTTAATGAAAAACTGTTTTTT
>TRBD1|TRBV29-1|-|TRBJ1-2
CSVEKPGGDYGYTF
TGCAGCGTTGAAAAGCCAGGGGGCGACTACGGCTACACCTTC
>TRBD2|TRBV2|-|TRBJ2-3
CASSGPGLAGGYTDTQYF
TGTGCCAGCAGTGGCCCGGGACTAGCGGGAGGTTACACAGATACGCAGTATTTT
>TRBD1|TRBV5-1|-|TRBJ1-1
CASSLGTGALNTEAFF
TGCGCCAGCAGCTTGGGGACAGGGGCCCTGAACACTGAAGCTTTCTTT
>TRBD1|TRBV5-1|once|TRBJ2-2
CASSLTGTGGTGELFF
TGCGCCAGCAGCCTTACCGGGACAGGGGGAACCGGGGAGCTGTTTTTT
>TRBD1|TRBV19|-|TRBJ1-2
CASAWGTVNYGYTF
TGTGCCAGCGCATGGGGGACAGTCAACTATGGCTACACCTTC
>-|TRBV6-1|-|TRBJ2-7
CASSDLTVRKEYF
TGTGCCAGCAGTGATCTCACGGTGAGGAAAGAGTACTTC
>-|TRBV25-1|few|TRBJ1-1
CASSLPGTQTEAFF
TGTGCCAGCAGTCTTCCCGGGACACAAACTGAAGCTTTCTTT
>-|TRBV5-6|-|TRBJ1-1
CASSFRGTEAFF
TGTGCCAGCAGCTTTCGGGGCACTGAAGCTTTCTTT
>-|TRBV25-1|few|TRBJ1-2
CASSYSGESYGYTF
TGTGCCAGCAGCTACAGTGGGGAGTCCTATGGCTACACCTTC
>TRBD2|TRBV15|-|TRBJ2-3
CATSTRLAGATDTQYF
TGTGCCACCAGCACCCGACTAGCGGGGGCAACAGATACGCAGTATTTT
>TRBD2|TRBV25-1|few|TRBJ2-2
CASSEGWGGNTGELFF
TGTGCCAGCAGTGAAGGGTGGGGGGGTAACACCGGGGAGCTGTTTTTT
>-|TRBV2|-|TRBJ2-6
CASEYGANGLTF
TGTGCCAGTGAGTATGGGGCCAACGGCCTGACTTTC
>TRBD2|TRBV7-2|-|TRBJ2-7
CASSSIRGSGRYEQYF
TGTGCCAGCAGCTCCATCCGGGGGAGCGGGAGGTACGAGCAGTACTTC
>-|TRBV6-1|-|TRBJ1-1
CASSTQGLEAFF
TGTGCCAGCAGTACCCAGGGGCTTGAAGCTTTCTTT
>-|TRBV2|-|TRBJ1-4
CASTAPRQNGLKLFF
TGTGCCAGCACCGCCCCCAGACAGAATGGCTTAAAACTGTTTTTT
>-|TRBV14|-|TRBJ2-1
CASSTIRGEQFF
TGTGCCAGCAGCACCATAAGGGGTGAGCAGTTCTTC
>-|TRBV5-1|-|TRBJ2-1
CASSLQVSSYNEQFF
TGCGCCAGCAGCTTACAGGTTAGCTCCTACAATGAGCAGTTCTTC